This TCR beta chain was identified in a study of regulatory T cells in long-lasting Graves disease. Study at large: Persistence in Graves' disease required over 5 years of antithyroid drugs plus positive TSH receptor antibodies.

Researchers made TCR beta libraries by using iRepertoire HTBI primers and running Arm-PCR on CDR3 regions. Each CDR3 protein gets one entry after TCRdb re-called the multiplex PCR reads with MiXCR. The sample consists of around 430,000 distinct CDR3 sequences, approximately 22% of them appearing once. General study results and limits: Lower TCR diversity was seen in persistent Graves' patients than in newly diagnosed ones. Whereas new patients shared roughly 910 public clonotypes, persistent patients shared more, at about 3,000.

A word on this clonotype: Antigen unknown. At one of its ends the junction is not consistent with the germline gene, which may arise from a read error.

Stated time point: persistent/refractory GD, antithyroid drugs over 5 years with positive TRAb. Scientists built the TCR library using RNA that was extracted from PBMCs. CDR1 MNHEY and CDR2 SVGEGT come from the germline V gene. This CDR3 is 15 amino acids long. The chain is built from TRBV6-2 or TRBV6-3 and TRBJ2-5, with D uncertain. The origin of this receptor is a female donor with Graves disease. Sequences were derived from peripheral blood mononuclear cells (PBMCs), sampled when the disease was refractory, from a patient treated with antithyroid drugs. The chain's CDR3 is CASSYSQGGQEAQYF. Here the CDR3 DNA reads TGTGCCAGCAGTTACTCGCAAGGTGGCCAAGAGGCCCAGTACTTC.